This is a list of T cell receptor beta chains from one sample in a study of OX40 agonist ivuxolimab in advanced cancers. Data came from immunoSEQ multiplex PCR; TCRdb stores just in-frame clones and leaves some out. This table has about 33,000 clones, roughly three quarters appearing once. The sequencing used CD4+ or CD8+ T cells sorted from blood, collected in a trial of the OX40 agonist ivuxolimab. Receptor source: an adult with an advanced solid tumor such as melanoma, head and neck, liver or kidney cancer. Both conserved end residues are part of each CDR3. The D gene is left open where the match is weak. Where a row states a size, it is once, few, many or the class of an expanded clone; other rows omit it.

TRBV19	medium-sized	TRBJ2-7	NA	TGTGCCAGCCGGGACGTAGGCTACGAGCAGTACTTC	CASRDVGYEQYF
TRBV6-5	NA	TRBJ1-6	NA	TGTGCCAGCAGTGCTTCAGGGCATTCACCCCTCCACTTT	CASSASGHSPLHF
TRBV6-5	NA	TRBJ1-2	NA	TGTGCCAGCAGGGTTCCAGGGATTCGGGACAATGGCTACACCTTC	CASRVPGIRDNGYTF
TRBV10-1	NA	TRBJ2-2	NA	TGCGCCAGCAGACAGGGGAACACCGGGGAGCTGTTTTTT	CASRQGNTGELFF
TRBV7-9	NA	TRBJ2-7	TRBD1	TGTGCCAGCAGCTTAGGACAGGGAGCCTACGAGCAGTACTTC	CASSLGQGAYEQYF
TRBV29-1	NA	TRBJ2-7	TRBD1	TGCAGCGTTGTAAGTTGGACAGGGGTCGACGAGCAGTACTTC	CSVVSWTGVDEQYF
TRBV10-1	NA	TRBJ1-1	NA	TGCGCCAGCAGCCTGACAGGATATACTGAAGCTTTCTTT	CASSLTGYTEAFF
TRBV7-2	NA	TRBJ1-2	TRBD1	TGTGCCAGCAGACATAACAGGGGCGTGGATGGCTACACCTTC	CASRHNRGVDGYTF
TRBV15	NA	TRBJ2-1	TRBD2	TGTGCCACCAGCAGTAGAGCGGGACTAGCGGCAAACAATGAGCAGTTCTTC	CATSSRAGLAANNEQFF
TRBV4-1	NA	TRBJ1-6	NA	TGCGCCAGCAGCCAAGTGGCAGGGATAGGGTCACCCCTCCACTTT	CASSQVAGIGSPLHF
TRBV5-1	once	TRBJ1-1	NA	TGCGCCAGCAGCTTACAGGGACGGGGGGACACTGAAGCTTTCTTT	CASSLQGRGDTEAFF
TRBV6-4	NA	TRBJ2-1	NA	TGTGCCAGCAGTCGCCGGAAGGACTCCATAACAAATGAGCAGTTCTTC	CASSRRKDSITNEQFF
TRBV7-2	NA	TRBJ2-3	NA	TGTGCCAGCAGCTTAATGGGGCCCTCAGATACGCAGTATTTT	CASSLMGPSDTQYF
TRBV10-2	NA	TRBJ2-2	NA	TGCGCCAGCAGTGAGAAGGGGCCGCGAACCGGGGAGCTGTTTTTT	CASSEKGPRTGELFF
TRBV10-3	NA	TRBJ2-3	NA	TGTGCCATCAGTGAGGTTGTGGATACGCAGTATTTT	CAISEVVDTQYF
TRBV5-1	NA	TRBJ2-5	TRBD1	TGCGCCAGCAGCTCGGGCCACAGGGGGTCAGAGACCCAGTACTTC	CASSSGHRGSETQYF
TRBV2	NA	TRBJ1-6	NA	TGTGCCAGCAGGGATAGGACAAATTCACCCCTCCACTTT	CASRDRTNSPLHF
TRBV19	few	TRBJ1-4	NA	TGTGCCAGTAGCCTATACGGAACTAATGAAAAACTGTTTTTT	CASSLYGTNEKLFF
TRBV5-1	NA	TRBJ1-5	TRBD1	TGCGCCAGCAGCCCGGACAGGGGTGATCAGCCCCAGCATTTT	CASSPDRGDQPQHF
TRBV28	few	TRBJ2-7	TRBD2	TGTGCCAGCAGTCTACTAGCGGGGGTCCACGAGCAGTACTTC	CASSLLAGVHEQYF
TRBV6-6	few	TRBJ1-1	NA	TGTGCCAGCGGAACCCACTGGAACCTGAACACTGAAGCTTTCTTT	CASGTHWNLNTEAFF
TRBV5-4	NA	TRBJ2-7	NA	TGTGCCAGCAGCTTGGGAGGGGCCAGTTACGAGCAGTACTTC	CASSLGGASYEQYF
TRBV5-1	NA	TRBJ2-6	TRBD1	TGCGCCAGCAGCTTCCCGGGACAGGGACTCTCTGGGGCCAACGTCCTGACTTTC	CASSFPGQGLSGANVLTF
TRBV30	NA	TRBJ1-2	NA	TGTGCCTGGAATGGAGGGGGTCGGAACCTAAACTATGGCTACACCTTC	CAWNGGGRNLNYGYTF
TRBV11-2	NA	TRBJ1-5	NA	TGTGCCAGCAGCTTAGGTGGCCCCAATCAGCCCCAGCATTTT	CASSLGGPNQPQHF
TRBV11-3	NA	TRBJ1-2	NA	TGTGCCAGCAGCTCCCGGACCCGGCGAGGCTACACCTTC	CASSSRTRRGYTF
TRBV6-1	NA	TRBJ1-1	TRBD1	TGTGCCAGCAGCGATCGAGGGAAGGGGGCCACTGAAGCTTTCTTT	CASSDRGKGATEAFF
TRBV7-2	NA	TRBJ2-7	NA	TGTGCCAGCAGCTTAAGCTTGGGAGACTACGAGCAGTACTTC	CASSLSLGDYEQYF
TRBV14	NA	TRBJ2-1	NA	TGTGCCAGCAGCCAATGGGGGAATGAGCAGTTCTTC	CASSQWGNEQFF
TRBV7-8	NA	TRBJ2-1	TRBD1	TGTGCCAGCAGCTCGCCCCTCCGGGACAGGGCCATTCTAGGTGAGCAGTTCTTC	CASSSPLRDRAILGEQFF
TRBV6-1	NA	TRBJ1-1	NA	TGTGCCAGCAGGCAGGGGAGGACCACTGAAGCTTTCTTT	CASRQGRTTEAFF
TRBV28	NA	TRBJ2-1	TRBD2	TGTGCCAGCAGACCCGTAGGCGGGGGGGCGTATAATGAGCAGTTCTTC	CASRPVGGGAYNEQFF
TRBV11-2	NA	TRBJ1-6	NA	TGTGCCAGCAGCCTGGGACTAGAGGGTTATAATTCACCCCTCCACTTT	CASSLGLEGYNSPLHF
TRBV7-9	medium-sized	TRBJ1-2	NA	TGTGCCAGCAGCTTACCTGAAAACGCGTTCTATGGCTACACCTTC	CASSLPENAFYGYTF
TRBV7-3	once	TRBJ2-3	TRBD2	TGTGCCAGCAGCTTAACGGGAGCGGGGGTGTCAGATACGCAGTATTTT	CASSLTGAGVSDTQYF
TRBV5-1	few	TRBJ1-2	NA	TGCGCCAGCAGGGAAATGGGGGGCTACACCTTC	CASREMGGYTF
TRBV7-8	NA	TRBJ2-6	NA	TGTGCCAGCAGCTTCGACTCTGGGGCCAACGTCCTGACTTTC	CASSFDSGANVLTF
TRBV15	NA	TRBJ1-5	NA	TGTGCCACCAGCAGTACGAGCTTGGGCCAGCCCCAGCATTTT	CATSSTSLGQPQHF
TRBV5-1	NA	TRBJ2-7	TRBD2	TGCGCCAGCAGCTTGGGCGGGGGGTCAGTCTACGAGCAGTACTTC	CASSLGGGSVYEQYF
TRBV10-3	NA	TRBJ2-7	NA	TGTGCCATCAGTGAGAGGGCAGACACCTACGAGCAGTACTTC	CAISERADTYEQYF
TRBV5-1	NA	TRBJ2-3	TRBD1	TGCGCCAGCAGCTACGGGACAGGGGGGACAGATACGCAGTATTTT	CASSYGTGGTDTQYF